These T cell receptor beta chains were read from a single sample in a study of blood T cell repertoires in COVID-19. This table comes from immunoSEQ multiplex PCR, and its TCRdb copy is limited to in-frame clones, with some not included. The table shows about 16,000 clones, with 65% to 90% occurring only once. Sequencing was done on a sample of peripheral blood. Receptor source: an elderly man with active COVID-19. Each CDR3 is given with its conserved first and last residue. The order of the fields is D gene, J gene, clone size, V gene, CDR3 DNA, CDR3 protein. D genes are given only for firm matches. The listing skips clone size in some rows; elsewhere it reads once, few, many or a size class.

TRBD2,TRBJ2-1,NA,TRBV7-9,TGTGCCAGCAGCTCCTCCGGACTAGCGGGAGGCTCCTACAATGAGCAGTTCTTC,CASSSSGLAGGSYNEQFF
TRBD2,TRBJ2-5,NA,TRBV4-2,TGTGCCAGCAGCCGGGTTAGCGGGCAGTACCAAGAGACCCAGTACTTC,CASSRVSGQYQETQYF
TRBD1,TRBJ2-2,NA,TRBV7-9,TGTGCCAGCAGCTTAGCGGCAGGGGGAAACACCGGGGAGCTGTTTTTT,CASSLAAGGNTGELFF
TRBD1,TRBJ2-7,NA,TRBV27,TGTGCCAGCAGTTTGGGCAGGGGGAAGAGCGAGCAGTACTTC,CASSLGRGKSEQYF
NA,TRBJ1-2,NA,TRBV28,TGTGCCAGCAGTCAGAACAGTGGCTACACCTTC,CASSQNSGYTF
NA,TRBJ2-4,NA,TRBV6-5,TGTGCCAGCAGGTCGGGGGAGTTAGGCAAAAACATTCAGTACTTC,CASRSGELGKNIQYF
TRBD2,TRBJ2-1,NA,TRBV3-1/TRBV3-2,TGTGCCAGCAGCCGGACTAGCGAGATTCACAATGAGCAGTTCTTC,CASSRTSEIHNEQFF
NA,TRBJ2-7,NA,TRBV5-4,TGTGCCAGCAGCTTGGGGAGGGACGAGCAGTACTTC,CASSLGRDEQYF
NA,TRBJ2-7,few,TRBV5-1,TGCGCCAGCAGCTTGGGGGTTACCCAGGCCTACGAGCAGTACTTC,CASSLGVTQAYEQYF
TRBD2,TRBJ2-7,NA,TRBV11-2,TGTGCCAGCAGCTTAGTCGGGACTAGCAGATACGAGCAGTACTTC,CASSLVGTSRYEQYF
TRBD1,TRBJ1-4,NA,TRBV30,TGTGCCTGGAGTGGTGGACAGGGGAATGAAAAACTGTTTTTT,CAWSGGQGNEKLFF
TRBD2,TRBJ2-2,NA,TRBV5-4,TGTGCCAGCAGCTCCCTAGCGGGAGCTGGATCCGGGGAGCTGTTTTTT,CASSSLAGAGSGELFF
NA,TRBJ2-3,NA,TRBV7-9,TGTGCCAGCAGCACCGCCGGGACAGATACGCAGTATTTT,CASSTAGTDTQYF
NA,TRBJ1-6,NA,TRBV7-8,TGTGCCAGCAGGGGGGGGGCGGGACCCTCCTATAATTCACCCCTCCACTTT,CASRGGAGPSYNSPLHF
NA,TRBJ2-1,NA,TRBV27,TGTGCCAGCAGTTTAGTCCGGACTTCTTCCTACAATGAGCAGTTCTTC,CASSLVRTSSYNEQFF
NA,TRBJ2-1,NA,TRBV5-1,TGCGCCAGCAGCTTGGGGACGGGATCCTACAATGAGCAGTTCTTC,CASSLGTGSYNEQFF
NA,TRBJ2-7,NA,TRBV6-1,TGTGCCAGCAGTGAAGCCGGGGTTCAGTACTTC,CASSEAGVQYF
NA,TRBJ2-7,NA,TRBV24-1,TGTGCCACCAGTGATTTGGGTCAGGGAGGTACCTACGAGCAGTACTTC,CATSDLGQGGTYEQYF
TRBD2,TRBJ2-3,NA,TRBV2,TGTGCCAGCAGTGCACTAGCGATAGATACGCAGTATTTT,CASSALAIDTQYF
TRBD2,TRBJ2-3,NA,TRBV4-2,TGTGCCAGCAGCCCCGGGACTAGCATTAGTCCTAGCACAGATACGCAGTATTTT,CASSPGTSISPSTDTQYF
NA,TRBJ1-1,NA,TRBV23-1,TGCGCCAGCAGTCTTTATCAGGGGCCAGGGAACACTGAAGCTTTCTTT,CASSLYQGPGNTEAFF
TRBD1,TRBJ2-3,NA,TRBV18,TGTGCCAGCTCACCATACGACAGGGGTCAACCAGGGACAGATACGCAGTATTTT,CASSPYDRGQPGTDTQYF
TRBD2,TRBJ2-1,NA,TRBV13,TGTGCCAGCAGCTTGGGGACTAGCGGGATAAAGTCCTACAATGAGCAGTTCTTC,CASSLGTSGIKSYNEQFF
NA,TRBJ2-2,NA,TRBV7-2,TGTGCCAGCAGCTTTCAGGGGAGAAGCACCGGGGAGCTGTTTTTT,CASSFQGRSTGELFF
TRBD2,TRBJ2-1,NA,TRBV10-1,TGCGCCAGCAGCACTAGCGGGAGCATTGGTGAGCAGTTCTTC,CASSTSGSIGEQFF
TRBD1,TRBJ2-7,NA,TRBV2,TGTGCCAGCAGTGAGCAACCGGGACAGGGAAACGAGCAGTACTTC,CASSEQPGQGNEQYF
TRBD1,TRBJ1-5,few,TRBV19,TGTGCCAGTAGTATGACGGGACAGGGAACTATTAGCAATCAGCCCCAGCATTTT,CASSMTGQGTISNQPQHF
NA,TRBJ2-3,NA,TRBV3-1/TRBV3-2,TGTGCCAGCAGCCAAGGTGGACAGCGCACAGATACGCAGTATTTT,CASSQGGQRTDTQYF
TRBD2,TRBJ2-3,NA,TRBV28,TGTGCCAGCAGTCCCACCTCGGGGAGGGGCACAGATACGCAGTATTTT,CASSPTSGRGTDTQYF
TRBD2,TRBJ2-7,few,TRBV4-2,TGTGCCAGCAGCCAAGTTGGGACTAGCGCGTACGAGCAGTACTTC,CASSQVGTSAYEQYF
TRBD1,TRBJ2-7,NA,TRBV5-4,TGTGCCAGCAGCGAGACAGGGGGCTTTTCCCACGAGCAGTACTTC,CASSETGGFSHEQYF
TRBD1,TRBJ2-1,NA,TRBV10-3,TGTGCCATCACTTTAGACAGGGGGCATGAGCAGTTCTTC,CAITLDRGHEQFF
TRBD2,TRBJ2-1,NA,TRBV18,TGTGCCAGCTCACAACGGAGCGGGAGGGCTGTCTACAATGAGCAGTTCTTC,CASSQRSGRAVYNEQFF
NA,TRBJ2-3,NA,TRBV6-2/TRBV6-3,TGTGCCAGCAGTTACTGGGACACTCCCACAGATACGCAGTATTTT,CASSYWDTPTDTQYF
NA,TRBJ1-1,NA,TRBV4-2,TGTGCCAGCAGCCAAGAGAGTTACAGTGAAGCTTTCTTT,CASSQESYSEAFF
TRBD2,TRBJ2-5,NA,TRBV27,TGTGCCAGCAGTTCCTTCGAACCCGGGAGGAAAGAGACCCAGTACTTC,CASSSFEPGRKETQYF
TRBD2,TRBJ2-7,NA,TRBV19,TGTGCCAGTAACCGGCGGAGCGGGGATACCTACGAGCAGTACTTC,CASNRRSGDTYEQYF
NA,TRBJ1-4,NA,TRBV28,TGTGCCAGCAGTCCACCCTCGGAGTCAGAAAAACTGTTTTTT,CASSPPSESEKLFF
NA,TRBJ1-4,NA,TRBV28,TGTGCCAGCAGTATTTCCCAGGGGACTAATGAAAAACTGTTTTTT,CASSISQGTNEKLFF
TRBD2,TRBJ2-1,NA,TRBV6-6,TGTGCCAGCAGTCATAAACCTAGACTAGCTGTCGACCCCTATAATGAGCAGTTCTTC,CASSHKPRLAVDPYNEQFF
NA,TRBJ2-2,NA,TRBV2,TGTGCCAGCAGGGGGGGTCCTTCGTCCACCGGGGAGCTGTTTTTT,CASRGGPSSTGELFF
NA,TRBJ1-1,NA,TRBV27,TGTGCCAGCAGCGGGAGGCAGGGTCAGAACACTGAAGCTTTCTTT,CASSGRQGQNTEAFF
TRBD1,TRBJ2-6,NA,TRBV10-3,TGTGCCATCAGGGAAGGGACAGGGGGCCCAATCTCTGGGGCCAACGTCCTGACTTTC,CAIREGTGGPISGANVLTF
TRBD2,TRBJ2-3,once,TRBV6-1,TGTGCCAGCAGTGAGGGAGGGAACACAGATACGCAGTATTTT,CASSEGGNTDTQYF
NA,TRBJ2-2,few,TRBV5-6,TGTGCCAGCAGCTACGGACTAAGCCTCTTCAACACCGGGGAGCTGTTTTTT,CASSYGLSLFNTGELFF
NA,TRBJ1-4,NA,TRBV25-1,TGTGCCAGCAGTGCCCGGACAGTCTCGGGGAAACTGTTTTTT,CASSARTVSGKLFF
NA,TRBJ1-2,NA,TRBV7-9,TGTGCCAGCAGCCCACTAGACGGCTATGGCTACACCTTC,CASSPLDGYGYTF
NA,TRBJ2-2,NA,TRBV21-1,TGTGCCAGCAGCAAACAGGAGGCTAGCGGGCCCGCGAACACCGGGGAGCTGTTTTTT,CASSKQEASGPANTGELFF